This T cell receptor beta chain was sequenced in a study of blood T cell repertoires in COVID-19 (dated by TCRdb to 2018 to 2020). Regarding the complete study: The collaborator samples originated in the United States, Italy and Spain and spanned the acute and convalescent phases of COVID-19. The material from the prospective study consisted of cDNA or gDNA derived from T cells, B-cell-depleted T cells, or PBMCs. Subjects who had been exposed to COVID-19, were actively infected with it, or had recovered from it provided the deeply sampled blood TCRbeta repertoires that made up the dataset. The repertoires were released in a freely available public database meant as a resource for research on the immune response to SARS-CoV-2. Samples came from the ongoing ImmuneRACE study (first 160 participants) plus 1,254 subjects from 6 global collaborators. The sample metadata nearly always contained a de-identified subject ID, COVID-19 status, age in years and sex. Where available, HLA class I and class II types were obtained from metadata supplied by the sample provider rather than from assay-based typing.

In the case of this clone: Its antigen is currently not known. Per-base qualities were not stored, and no clone one base away is much larger.

The immunoSEQ Assay, a bias-controlled multiplex PCR, was used to amplify TCRbeta CDR3 regions from genomic DNA. The published analysis was carried out like this. The number of nucleated cells in each sample was estimated from the amplification of reference gene primers within the assay. Sequence reads were collapsed and filtered to measure the absolute abundance of every unique TCRbeta CDR3 rearrangement. Productive Simpson clonality was computed per sample as the square root of Simpson's diversity index over productive rearrangements. Held by TCRdb, this immuneACCESS table contains in-frame sequences only and omits some clones. Under half of the omission traces to an unresolved V gene where checked; the cause of the rest is unknown. V and J calls and clone size come straight from that table; D and trimming were deduced from the DNA. A total of 25,000 to 35,000 clones appear in this sample, about 88% of them only once. The ten largest clones represent 8.4% of the sample.

Collaborating institutions collected whole blood in K2EDTA tubes following their own protocols. For TCRbeta analysis, collaborators shipped samples in one of three forms: frozen whole blood, isolated PBMCs, or DNA extracted from either of those sample types. The CDR3 goes from the cysteine to the phenylalanine over 15 residues. Only the CDR3 DNA is retained, 45 bases long and in frame from the first base. Germline trimming: 1 base from V, 4 bases from J; junction bases outside gene matches: 5. CDR1 MNHEY and CDR2 SVGAGI were looked up in the germline V gene. The investigation overall reported the following: How much clinical and demographic metadata was included differed by source and by participant, and the metadata was provided uncurated.

This clonotype was sampled from a man between 70 and 80 years old with active or convalescent COVID-19. The specimen sequenced was peripheral blood. This sequence uses TRBV6-5 and TRBJ1-2, and TRBD1 matches 8 of the central bases. For the CDR3, the sequence is CASSYFGDRIYGYTF. The nucleotide sequence reads TGTGCCAGCAGTTACTTTGGGGACAGGATCTATGGCTACACCTTC.